This T cell receptor beta chain was identified during a study of OX40 agonist ivuxolimab in advanced cancers. About the research overall: In this trial design, patients received ivuxolimab intravenously at 0.01 to 10 mg/kg every 2 weeks. Cohort: approximately 79% men, mean age about 60, aged about 23 to 79.

Study-level findings and limits: CD8+ T cells showed, on average, more clonal expansion than CD4+ cells. With doses of 0.1-3.0 mg/kg, partial responders showed among the lowest clonal expansion.

For this clone: Its antigen is unknown.

The protocol was immunoSEQ multiplex PCR, while the TCRdb copy is restricted to in-frame clones and leaves out a portion. The sample lists tens of thousands of clones; around 85% were seen once. V shed 5 bases and J shed 4 bases, with 8 bases lying between them. The CDR3 is 12 residues long. Germline CDR1 MDHEN, CDR2 SYDVKM. The rearrangement joins TRBV28 to TRBJ1-1; D gene ambiguous. Source: CD4+ or CD8+ T cells sorted from blood, taken in a trial of the OX40 agonist ivuxolimab. The receptor's source is an adult with an advanced solid tumor such as melanoma, head and neck, liver or kidney cancer. The CDR3 nucleotides read TGTGCCAGCAGTCTTGACGGCACTGAAGCTTTCTTT. It specifies CASSLDGTEAFF.